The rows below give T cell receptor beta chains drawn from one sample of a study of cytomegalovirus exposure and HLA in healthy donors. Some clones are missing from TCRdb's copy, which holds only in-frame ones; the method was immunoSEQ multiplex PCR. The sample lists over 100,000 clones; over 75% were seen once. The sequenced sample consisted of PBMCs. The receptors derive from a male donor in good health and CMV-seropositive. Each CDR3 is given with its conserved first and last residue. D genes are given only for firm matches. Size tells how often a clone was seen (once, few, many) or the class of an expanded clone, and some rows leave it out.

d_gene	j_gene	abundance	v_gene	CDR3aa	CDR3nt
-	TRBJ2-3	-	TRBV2	CASSEGWQFTDTQYF	TGTGCCAGCAGTGAAGGGTGGCAGTTCACAGATACGCAGTATTTT
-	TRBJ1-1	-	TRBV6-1	CASRETGNFNTEAFF	TGTGCCAGCAGAGAAACAGGGAACTTCAACACTGAAGCTTTCTTT
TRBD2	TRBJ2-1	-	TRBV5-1	CASRFLAGPNNEQFF	TGCGCCAGCAGATTTCTAGCGGGTCCTAACAATGAGCAGTTCTTC
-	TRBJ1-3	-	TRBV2	CASSEVVSVNTIYF	TGTGCCAGCAGTGAAGTGGTTTCGGTAAACACCATATATTTT
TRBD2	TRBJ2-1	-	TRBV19	CASSPIQGLAGNPYNEQFF	TGTGCCAGTAGCCCCATACAGGGACTAGCGGGGAATCCCTACAATGAGCAGTTCTTC
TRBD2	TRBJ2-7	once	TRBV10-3	CAISSGGYEQYF	TGTGCCATCAGTAGCGGGGGCTACGAGCAGTACTTC
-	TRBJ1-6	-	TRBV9	CASAPTIHNSPLHF	TGTGCCAGCGCGCCGACAATCCATAATTCACCCCTCCACTTT
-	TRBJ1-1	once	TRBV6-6	CASSYSRPTLNTEAFF	TGTGCCAGCAGTTACTCGCGCCCCACGTTGAACACTGAAGCTTTCTTT
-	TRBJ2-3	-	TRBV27	CASSLRPTGGRDTQYF	TGTGCCAGCAGTTTACGCCCCACCGGGGGAAGAGATACGCAGTATTTT
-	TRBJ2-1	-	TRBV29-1	CSASGGGAFYNEQFF	TGCAGCGCCTCCGGTGGGGGGGCCTTCTACAATGAGCAGTTCTTC
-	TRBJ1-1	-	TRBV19	CASSMGRFTDTEAFF	TGTGCCAGTAGTATGGGGCGGTTTACGGACACTGAAGCTTTCTTT
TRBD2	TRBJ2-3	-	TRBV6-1	CASSTTSGGADTQYF	TGTGCCAGCAGCACTACTAGCGGGGGGGCAGATACGCAGTATTTT
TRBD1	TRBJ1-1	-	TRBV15	CATSRAVVTGGWEDTEAFF	TGTGCCACCAGCAGGGCCGTAGTTACAGGGGGCTGGGAAGACACTGAAGCTTTCTTT
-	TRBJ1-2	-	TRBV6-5	CASSYFGGTNYGYTF	TGTGCCAGCAGTTACTTCGGGGGGACTAACTATGGCTACACCTTC
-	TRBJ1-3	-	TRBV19	CASSIVLSGNTIYF	TGTGCCAGTAGTATTGTACTTTCTGGAAACACCATATATTTT
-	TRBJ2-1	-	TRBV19	CASSITWTSSYNEQFF	TGTGCCAGTAGTATAACATGGACAAGCTCCTACAATGAGCAGTTCTTC
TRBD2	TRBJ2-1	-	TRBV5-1	CASSPTSGGPNEQFF	TGCGCCAGCAGCCCTACTTCGGGGGGGCCAAATGAGCAGTTCTTC
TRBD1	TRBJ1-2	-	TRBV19	CASSMLGRGYGYTF	TGTGCCAGTAGTATGCTTGGCAGGGGGTATGGCTACACCTTC
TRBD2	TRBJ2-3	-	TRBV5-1	CASSLEGTSGANTDTQYF	TGCGCCAGCAGCTTGGAGGGCACTAGCGGAGCCAACACAGATACGCAGTATTTT
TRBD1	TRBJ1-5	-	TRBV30	CAWSVRGGTASNQPQHF	TGTGCCTGGAGTGTACGGGGCGGGACAGCCTCCAATCAGCCCCAGCATTTT
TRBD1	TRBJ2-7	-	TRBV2	CASSWDSSYEQYF	TGTGCCAGCAGTTGGGACAGTTCCTACGAGCAGTACTTC
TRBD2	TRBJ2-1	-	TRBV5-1	CTSGRLAGGLSSYNEQFF	TGCACCAGCGGACGACTAGCGGGAGGCCTAAGCTCCTACAATGAGCAGTTCTTC
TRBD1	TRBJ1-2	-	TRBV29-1	CSVGTGDDYGYTF	TGCAGCGTCGGGACAGGGGATGACTATGGCTACACCTTC
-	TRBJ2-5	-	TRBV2	CAGSEGARVRIGNQYF	TGTGCCGGCAGTGAAGGGGCCCGAGTCAGAATCGGAAACCAGTACTTC
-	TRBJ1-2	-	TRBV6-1	CASSALGRGGYTF	TGTGCCAGCAGTGCCCTGGGAAGGGGAGGCTACACCTTC
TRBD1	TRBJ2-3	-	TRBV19	CASSATGTGAYTQYF	TGTGCCAGTAGTGCAACCGGGACAGGGGCGTATACGCAGTATTTT
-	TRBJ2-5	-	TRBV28	CASSSPSEETQYF	TGTGCCAGCAGTTCCCCCTCGGAAGAGACCCAGTACTTC
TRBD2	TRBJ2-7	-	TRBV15	CATSGRLAGSSEQYF	TGTGCCACCAGCGGAAGACTAGCGGGGTCGAGCGAGCAGTACTTC
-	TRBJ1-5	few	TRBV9	CASSATGDQPQHF	TGTGCCAGCAGCGCCACAGGTGATCAGCCCCAGCATTTT
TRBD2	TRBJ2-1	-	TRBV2	CASNIAGGPGEQFF	TGTGCCAGCAATATAGCGGGAGGGCCAGGTGAGCAGTTCTTC
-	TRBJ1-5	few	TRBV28	CASSSLGGASNQPQHF	TGTGCCAGCAGTTCCCTAGGGGGGGCTAGCAATCAGCCCCAGCATTTT
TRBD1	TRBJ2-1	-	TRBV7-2	CASSATGASYNEQFF	TGTGCCAGCAGCGCAACAGGGGCGTCCTACAATGAGCAGTTCTTC
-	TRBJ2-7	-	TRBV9	CASSPGTFPGEQYF	TGTGCCAGCAGCCCCGGGACTTTTCCAGGGGAGCAGTACTTC
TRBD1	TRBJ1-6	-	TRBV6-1	CASSSLTGPNSPLHF	TGTGCCAGCAGTTCTTTGACAGGGCCAAATTCACCCCTCCACTTT
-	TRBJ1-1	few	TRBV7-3	CASSLDAGVGTEAFF	TGTGCCAGCAGCTTGGATGCCGGGGTGGGCACTGAAGCTTTCTTT
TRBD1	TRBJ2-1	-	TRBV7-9	CASSSTGGAPNEQFF	TGTGCCAGCAGCTCAACAGGGGGCGCCCCCAATGAGCAGTTCTTC
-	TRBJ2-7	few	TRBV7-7	CASSQEGTPYYEQYF	TGCGCCAGCAGCCAAGAGGGTACCCCCTACTACGAGCAGTACTTC
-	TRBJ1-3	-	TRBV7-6	CASSLVSDRSSGNTIYF	TGTGCCAGCAGCTTAGTTTCGGACAGATCCTCGGGAAACACCATATATTTT
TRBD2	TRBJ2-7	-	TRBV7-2	CASRSGGVLREQYF	TGTGCCAGCAGGAGCGGGGGGGTCCTCCGCGAGCAGTACTTC
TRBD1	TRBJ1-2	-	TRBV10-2	CASSGEGAGYTF	TGCGCCAGCAGTGGAGAGGGGGCAGGCTACACCTTC
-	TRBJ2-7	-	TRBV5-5	CASSWDNYEQYF	TGTGCCAGCAGCTGGGACAACTACGAGCAGTACTTC
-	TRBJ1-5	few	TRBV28	CASSLGTRSQPQHF	TGTGCCAGCAGTTTAGGGACAAGGAGTCAGCCCCAGCATTTT
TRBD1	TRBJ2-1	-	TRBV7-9	CASSLRTGGGNNEQFF	TGTGCCAGCAGCTTACGTACAGGGGGCGGGAACAATGAGCAGTTCTTC
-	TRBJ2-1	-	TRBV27	CASSFTADYNEQFF	TGTGCCAGCAGTTTTACAGCGGATTACAATGAGCAGTTCTTC
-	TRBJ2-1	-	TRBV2	CASGGLLNEQFF	TGTGCCAGCGGGGGACTTCTCAATGAGCAGTTCTTC
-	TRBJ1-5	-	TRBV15	CATSRGGVPQPQHF	TGTGCCACCAGCAGAGGGGGGGTCCCTCAGCCCCAGCATTTT
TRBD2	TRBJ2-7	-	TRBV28	CASSSAGRGAGGYEQYF	TGTGCCAGCAGTTCCGCGGGGAGAGGAGCGGGAGGGTACGAGCAGTACTTC
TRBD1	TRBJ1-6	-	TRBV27	CASSWTGYPLHF	TGTGCCAGCAGTTGGACAGGTTACCCCCTCCACTTT
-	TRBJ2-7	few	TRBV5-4	CASSSLTGMAAEQYF	TGTGCCAGCAGTTCTCTTACGGGGATGGCTGCCGAGCAGTACTTC
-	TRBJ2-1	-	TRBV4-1	CASSLSMGGTVNEQFF	TGCGCCAGCAGCCTAAGCATGGGGGGAACGGTCAATGAGCAGTTCTTC
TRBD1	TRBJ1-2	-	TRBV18	CASSPSGQGARGYTF	TGTGCCAGCTCACCATCAGGACAGGGGGCTAGGGGCTACACCTTC
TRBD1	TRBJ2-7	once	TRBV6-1	CASSQTGGSSYEQYF	TGTGCCAGCAGCCAAACAGGGGGGAGCTCCTACGAGCAGTACTTC
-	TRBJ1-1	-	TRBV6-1	CASSERPGGGNTEAFF	TGTGCCAGCAGTGAACGTCCTGGGGGCGGGAACACTGAAGCTTTCTTT
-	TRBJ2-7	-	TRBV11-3	CASSSGDSYEQYF	TGTGCCAGCAGCTCGGGAGATTCCTACGAGCAGTACTTC
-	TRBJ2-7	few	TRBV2	CASSESQGNIYEQYF	TGTGCCAGCAGTGAGTCACAGGGAAATATCTACGAGCAGTACTTC
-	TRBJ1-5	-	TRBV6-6	CATQVTGSNQPQHF	TGTGCCACCCAGGTGACGGGAAGCAATCAGCCCCAGCATTTT
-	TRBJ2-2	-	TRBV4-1	CASSQSRVLGGELFF	TGCGCCAGCAGCCAATCTAGAGTCCTCGGCGGGGAGCTGTTTTTT
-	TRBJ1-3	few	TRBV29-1	CSVFTRGGKGNTIYF	TGCAGCGTTTTCACACGAGGGGGTAAAGGGAACACCATATATTTT
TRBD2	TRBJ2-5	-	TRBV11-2	CASSLDRGVGGGTQYF	TGTGCCAGCAGCTTAGATCGGGGAGTCGGGGGGGGGACCCAGTACTTC